The present T cell receptor beta chain was sequenced within a study of cytomegalovirus exposure and HLA in healthy donors. The length of the CDR3 is 15 residues. The germline CDR1 and CDR2 sequences are SGHNT and YYREEE (reference sequence). J was trimmed by 1 base and V by 4 bases; bases with no gene match: 8. The PCR ran on 60 Vbeta and 13 Jbeta primers. Sequencing used immunoSEQ multiplex PCR; TCRdb keeps in-frame clones, though not all of them. The data show about 120,000 clones, with around two thirds seen just once and about 8.3% held by the top ten. Every donor was a healthy person donating bone marrow.

The genes are TRBV5-4 and TRBJ2-7, with 7 bases identical to TRBD2. This TCR came from a woman aged 40 to 50 in good health and CMV-seropositive. Sequenced material: PBMCs. DNA of the CDR3: TGTGCCAGCAGCCCGGACGGGGGAGGGTCCTACGAGCAGTACTTC. Translating it yields CASSPDGGGSYEQYF.